This paragraph covers one TCR beta chain sequence. Its antigen is unidentified. The germline V gene has CDR1 SNHLY and CDR2 FYNNEI. Trimming stripped 0 bases from V and 5 bases from J, with 16 bases between. The CDR3 runs 16 residues. Preparation of the TCRbeta library was carried out with unique molecular identifiers. From the PCR reads, TCRdb called clonotypes with MiXCR, one entry per CDR3 protein. The repertoire holds around 15,000 distinct CDR3 sequences, with about 4.7% as singletons. These data belong to a study of T-cell reconstitution after alpha-beta-depleted transplantation in children. Study-wide points: Alpha-beta T cells present about two months after transplant were reported to originate from several hundred expanded graft clones. Surviving recipient T cells and thymic progenitors underlay high day-60 TCRbeta diversity in some patients. T-cell counts and diversity at one year post-transplant came mainly from newly produced T cells.

This clonotype originated in a boy younger than 18 with acute lymphoblastic leukemia, due to receive a stem cell transplant. V usage is TRBV2 and J usage is TRBJ1-1, with D uncertain. Sequences were derived from PBMCs, sampled before TCRalphabeta/CD19-depleted stem cell transplant. CDR3 in amino acids: CASSEAVSGVKTEAFF. CDR3 coding DNA: TGTGCCAGCAGTGAAGCTGTCTCCGGGGTAAAAACTGAAGCTTTCTTT.